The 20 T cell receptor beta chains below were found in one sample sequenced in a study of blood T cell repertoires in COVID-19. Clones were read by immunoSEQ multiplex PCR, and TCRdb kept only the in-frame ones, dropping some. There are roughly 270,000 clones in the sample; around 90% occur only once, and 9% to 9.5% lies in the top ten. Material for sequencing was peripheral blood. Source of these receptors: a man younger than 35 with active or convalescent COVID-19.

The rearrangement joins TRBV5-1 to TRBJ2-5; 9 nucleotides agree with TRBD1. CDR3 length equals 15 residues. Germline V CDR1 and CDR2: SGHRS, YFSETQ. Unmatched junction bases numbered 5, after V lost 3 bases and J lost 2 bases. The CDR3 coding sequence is TGCGCCAGCAGCTCCTCCGGGACAGGGCAAGAGACCCAGTACTTC. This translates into CASSSSGTGQETQYF.

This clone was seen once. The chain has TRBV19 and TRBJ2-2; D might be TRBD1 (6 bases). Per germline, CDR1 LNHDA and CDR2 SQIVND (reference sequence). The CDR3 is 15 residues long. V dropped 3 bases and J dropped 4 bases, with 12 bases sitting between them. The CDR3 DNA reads TGTGCCAGTAGTATGATACAGGGACCCACCGGGGAGCTGTTTTTT. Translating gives CASSMIQGPTGELFF. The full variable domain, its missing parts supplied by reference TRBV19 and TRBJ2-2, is DGGITQSPKYLFRKEGQNVTLSCEQNLNHDAMYWYRQDPGQGLRLIYYSQIVNDFQKGDIAEGYSVSREKKESFPLTVTSAQKNPTAFYLCASSMIQGPTGELFFGEGSRLTVL.

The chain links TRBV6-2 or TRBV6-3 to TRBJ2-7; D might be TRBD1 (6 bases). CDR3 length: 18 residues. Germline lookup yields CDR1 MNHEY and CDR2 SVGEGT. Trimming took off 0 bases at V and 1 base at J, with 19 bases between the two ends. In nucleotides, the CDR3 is TGTGCCAGCAGTTACTCGGTGGCAGGGGTTCTCCCTTCCTACGAGCAGTACTTC. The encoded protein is CASSYSVAGVLPSYEQYF.

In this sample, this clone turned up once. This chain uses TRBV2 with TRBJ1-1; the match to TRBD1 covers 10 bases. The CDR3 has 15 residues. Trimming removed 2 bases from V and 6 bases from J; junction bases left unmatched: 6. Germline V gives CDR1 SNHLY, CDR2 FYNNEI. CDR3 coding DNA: TGTGCCAGCAGTGAATTAATGACAGGGGGCTCTGAAGCTTTCTTT. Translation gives CASSELMTGGSEAFF.

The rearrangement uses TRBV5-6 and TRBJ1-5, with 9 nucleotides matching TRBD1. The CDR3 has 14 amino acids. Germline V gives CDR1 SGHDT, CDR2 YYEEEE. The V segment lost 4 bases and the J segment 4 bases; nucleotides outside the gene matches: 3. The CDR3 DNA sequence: TGTGCCAGCAGCCGGGACAGGGTAAATCAGCCCCAGCATTTT. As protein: CASSRDRVNQPQHF.

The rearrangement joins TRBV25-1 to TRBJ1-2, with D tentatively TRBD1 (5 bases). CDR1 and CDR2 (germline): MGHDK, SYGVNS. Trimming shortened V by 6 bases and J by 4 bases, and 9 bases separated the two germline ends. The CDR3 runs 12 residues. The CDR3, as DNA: TGTGCCAGCAGCCCCGGGGGCTATGGCTACACCTTC. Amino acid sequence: CASSPGGYGYTF.

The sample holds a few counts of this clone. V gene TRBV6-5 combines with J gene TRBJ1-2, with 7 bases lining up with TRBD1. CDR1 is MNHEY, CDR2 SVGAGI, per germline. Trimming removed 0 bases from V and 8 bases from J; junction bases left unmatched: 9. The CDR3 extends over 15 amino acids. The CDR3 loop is CASSYSRTGATGYTF. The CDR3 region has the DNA TGTGCCAGCAGTTACTCTAGGACAGGAGCAACGGGCTACACCTTC.

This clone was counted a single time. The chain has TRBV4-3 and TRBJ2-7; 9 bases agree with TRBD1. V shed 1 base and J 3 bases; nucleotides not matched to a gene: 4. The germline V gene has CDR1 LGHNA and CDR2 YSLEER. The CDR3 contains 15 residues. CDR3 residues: CASSQGTGDFYEQYF. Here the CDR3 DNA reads TGCGCCAGCAGCCAAGGGACAGGGGACTTCTACGAGCAGTACTTC.

The DNA for the CDR3 is TGTGCCAGCAGCCCCCCCCGATCTATCACAGATACGCAGTATTTT. It translates to CASSPPRSITDTQYF. V usage is TRBV7-9 and J usage is TRBJ2-3, with no clear D. V was shortened by 5 bases and J by 2 bases, with 14 bases between the two germline ends. From germline, CDR1 is SEHNR and CDR2 FQNEAQ (reference sequence). CDR3 length equals 15 residues.

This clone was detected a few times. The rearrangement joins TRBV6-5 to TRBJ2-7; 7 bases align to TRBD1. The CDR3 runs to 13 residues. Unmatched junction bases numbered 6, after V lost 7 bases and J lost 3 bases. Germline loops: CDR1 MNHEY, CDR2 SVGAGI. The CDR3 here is CASKGTENYEQYF. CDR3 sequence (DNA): TGTGCCAGCAAAGGGACAGAGAACTACGAGCAGTACTTC.

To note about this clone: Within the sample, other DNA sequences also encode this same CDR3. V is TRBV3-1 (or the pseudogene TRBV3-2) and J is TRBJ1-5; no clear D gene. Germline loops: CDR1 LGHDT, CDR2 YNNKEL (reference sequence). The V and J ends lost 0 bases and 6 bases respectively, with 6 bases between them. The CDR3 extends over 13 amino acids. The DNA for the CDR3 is TGTGCCAGCAGCCAAGATCGAGGTCAGCCCCAGCATTTT. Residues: CASSQDRGQPQHF.

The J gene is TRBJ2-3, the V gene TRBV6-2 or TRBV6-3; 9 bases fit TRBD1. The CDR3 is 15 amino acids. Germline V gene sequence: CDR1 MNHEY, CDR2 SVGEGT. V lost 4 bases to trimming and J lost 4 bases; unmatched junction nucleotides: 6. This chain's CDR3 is CASSSGDRESDTQYF. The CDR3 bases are TGTGCCAGCAGTTCCGGGGACAGGGAATCAGATACGCAGTATTTT.

CDR3 nucleotides: TGTGCCAGCAGCTCGGGACTAGCGGGGGCCACCTACGAGCAGTACTTC. Its protein is CASSSGLAGATYEQYF. V gene TRBV7-9 combines with J gene TRBJ2-7; TRBD2 matches 14 bases. The CDR3 extends over 16 amino acids. V lost 4 bases and J lost 2; bases outside the gene matches: 4. CDR1 is SEHNR, CDR2 FQNEAQ, per germline (reference sequence).

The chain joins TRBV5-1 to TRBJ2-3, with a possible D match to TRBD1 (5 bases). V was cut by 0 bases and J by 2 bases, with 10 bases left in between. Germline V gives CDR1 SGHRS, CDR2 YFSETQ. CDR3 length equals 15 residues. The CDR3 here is CASSLGQSFTDTQYF. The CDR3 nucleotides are TGCGCCAGCAGCTTGGGACAGTCTTTCACAGATACGCAGTATTTT.

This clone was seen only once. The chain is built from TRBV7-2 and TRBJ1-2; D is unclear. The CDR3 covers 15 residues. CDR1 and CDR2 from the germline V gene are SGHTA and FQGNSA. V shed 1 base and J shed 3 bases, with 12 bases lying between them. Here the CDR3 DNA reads TGTGCCAGCAGCTTAGAGTTCGACAACGACTATGGCTACACCTTC. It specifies CASSLEFDNDYGYTF.

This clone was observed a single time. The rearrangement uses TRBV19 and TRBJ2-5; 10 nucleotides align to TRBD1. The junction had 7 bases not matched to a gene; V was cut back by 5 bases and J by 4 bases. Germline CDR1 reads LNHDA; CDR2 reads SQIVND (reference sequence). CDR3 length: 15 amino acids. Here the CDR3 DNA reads TGTGCCAGTAGTCGAACCCGGGACAGGGGAGAGACCCAGTACTTC. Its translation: CASSRTRDRGETQYF.

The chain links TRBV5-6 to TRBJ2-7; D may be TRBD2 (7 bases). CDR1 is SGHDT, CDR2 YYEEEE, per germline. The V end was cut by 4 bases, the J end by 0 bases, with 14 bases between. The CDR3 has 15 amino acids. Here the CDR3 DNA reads TGTGCCAGCAGCGAGGGGGGGCTCATCTCCTACGAGCAGTACTTC. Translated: CASSEGGLISYEQYF.

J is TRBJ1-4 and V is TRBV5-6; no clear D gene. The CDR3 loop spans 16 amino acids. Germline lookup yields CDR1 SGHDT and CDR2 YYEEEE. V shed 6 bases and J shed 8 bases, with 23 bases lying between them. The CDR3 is CASNNESGLGREKLFF. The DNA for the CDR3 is TGTGCCAGCAACAATGAGAGCGGACTCGGACGGGAAAAACTGTTTTTT.

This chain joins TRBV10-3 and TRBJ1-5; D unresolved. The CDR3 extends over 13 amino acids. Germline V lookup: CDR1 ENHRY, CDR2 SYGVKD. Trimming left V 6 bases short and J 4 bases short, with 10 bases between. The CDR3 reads CAISDTGNQPQHF. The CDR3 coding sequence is TGTGCCATCAGCGACACTGGGAATCAGCCCCAGCATTTT.

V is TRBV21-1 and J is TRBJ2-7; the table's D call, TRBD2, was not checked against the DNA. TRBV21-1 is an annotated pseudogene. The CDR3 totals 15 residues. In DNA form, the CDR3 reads TGTGCCAGCAGCAGAAAGTGGGGGGGAACCCCCGAGCAGTACTTC. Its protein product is CASSRKWGGTPEQYF.